This is a list of T cell receptor beta chains from one sample in a study of T cells in Graves' hyperthyroidism and ophthalmopathy. MiXCR, run by TCRdb on the multiplex PCR reads, gives a single entry per CDR3 protein. The table records tens of thousands of distinct CDR3 sequences, roughly half of them present only once. The specimen was blood. The receptors here all came from a woman aged 35 to 49 with Graves' ophthalmopathy. The CDR3 runs from the conserved cysteine through the conserved F or W. The order of the fields is D gene, J gene, V gene, clone size, CDR3 protein, CDR3 DNA. A D gene is named only where the DNA matches it firmly. Some rows mark clone size as missing; the rest say once, few, many or name a class of expanded clone.

TRBD2,TRBJ2-3,TRBV25-1,medium-sized,CASSEWSGGAVGTDTQYF,TGTGCCAGCAGTGAATGGAGCGGGGGGGCCGTAGGCACAGATACGCAGTATTTT
TRBD2,TRBJ2-1,TRBV19,many,CASSIGSFVAGDDEQFF,TGTGCCAGTAGTATAGGGAGCTTCGTAGCGGGGGACGATGAGCAGTTCTTC
NA,TRBJ1-1,TRBV5-1,many,CASSLAVLSNTEAFF,TGCGCCAGCAGCTTGGCCGTTCTGTCGAACACTGAAGCTTTCTTT
NA,TRBJ1-2,TRBV20-1,NA,CSALPGPGGYTF,TGCAGTGCCCTGCCGGGACCAGGAGGCTACACCTTC
NA,TRBJ1-1,TRBV24-1,once,CATSDGFNTEAFF,TGTGCCACCAGTGACGGTTTCAACACTGAAGCTTTCTTT
NA,TRBJ1-4,TRBV20-1,NA,CSAPDHGGAGFNEKLFF,TGCAGTGCTCCAGATCACGGCGGCGCAGGGTTTAATGAAAAACTGTTTTTT
TRBD2,TRBJ2-7,TRBV2,NA,CASGTSGSAYEQYF,TGTGCCAGTGGGACTAGCGGGAGTGCCTACGAGCAGTACTTC
TRBD1,TRBJ1-6,TRBV11-1,many,CASSLTDRGNSPLHF,TGTGCCAGCAGCTTAACGGACAGGGGGAACTCACCCCTCCACTTT
TRBD1,TRBJ2-1,TRBV24-1,NA,CATSDSTGGPPNEQFF,TGTGCCACCAGTGATTCCACAGGGGGCCCCCCCAATGAGCAGTTCTTC
NA,TRBJ1-2,TRBV4-1,many,CASSHAKRLTDNYGYTF,TGCGCCAGCAGCCATGCGAAGAGGCTCACCGATAACTATGGCTACACCTTC
NA,TRBJ1-3,TRBV18,NA,CASSPNSIRDSGNTIYF,TGTGCCAGCTCCCCCAACTCTATCAGGGACTCTGGAAACACCATATATTTT
NA,TRBJ2-3,TRBV7-9,many,CASSNPPPRRDKSTDTQYF,TGTGCCAGCAGCAATCCCCCGCCACGCAGGGACAAAAGCACAGATACGCAGTATTTT
NA,TRBJ1-1,TRBV29-1,NA,CSVDAGLNTEAFF,TGCAGCGTTGACGCCGGCCTGAACACTGAAGCTTTCTTT
NA,TRBJ2-2,TRBV7-3,many,CASTWGNTGELFF,TGTGCCAGCACGTGGGGGAACACCGGGGAGCTGTTTTTT
TRBD2,TRBJ2-7,TRBV5-6,many,CASSLGGGGLYEQYF,TGTGCCAGCAGCTTGGGCGGGGGGGGCCTTTACGAGCAGTACTTC
TRBD2,TRBJ2-7,TRBV7-2,NA,CASSLIGGSGGEYF,TGTGCCAGCAGCTTAATCGGTGGTAGCGGGGGGGAGTACTTC
NA,TRBJ1-5,TRBV6-5,once,CASSYSLQGNQPQHF,TGTGCCAGCAGTTACTCACTCCAGGGGAATCAGCCCCAGCATTTT
TRBD1,TRBJ1-1,TRBV7-2,medium-sized,CASRLGQNDEAFF,TGTGCCAGCAGGTTGGGACAGAACGATGAAGCTTTCTTT
NA,TRBJ2-2,TRBV4-3,many,CASSQDRLGELFF,TGCGCCAGCAGCCAAGATCGATTAGGGGAGCTGTTTTTT
TRBD1,TRBJ2-7,TRBV9,NA,CTSNVAGQEAYEQYF,TGTACCAGCAACGTCGCCGGACAGGAGGCTTACGAGCAGTACTTC
NA,TRBJ2-3,TRBV2,NA,CAAETQYF,TGTGCAGCCGAAACGCAGTATTTT
TRBD2,TRBJ2-1,TRBV6-5,once,CASSLIPDGTTDRLEQFF,TGTGCCAGCAGTTTAATCCCCGACGGGACTACCGACCGGCTTGAGCAGTTCTTC
NA,TRBJ2-6,TRBV25-1,NA,CASSPTCVGGGANVLIF,NA
NA,TRBJ2-1,TRBV27,many,CASSWLQGHEQFF,TGTGCCAGCAGTTGGTTACAGGGCCATGAGCAGTTCTTC
NA,TRBJ2-1,TRBV9,NA,CASSVGGGLGNEQFF,TGTGCCAGCAGCGTAGGGGGGGGGCTCGGGAATGAGCAGTTCTTC
NA,TRBJ1-2,TRBV7-6,NA,CASSLWGYTF,TGTGCCAGCAGCTTATGGGGGTACACCTTC
NA,TRBJ1-4,TRBV5-1,NA,CASSRTNEKLFF,TGCGCCAGCAGCCGTACTAATGAAAAACTGTTTTTT
TRBD2,TRBJ2-5,TRBV11-2,many,CASSDQMGGLALTGETQYF,TGTGCCAGCAGCGATCAAATGGGGGGACTAGCCCTGACTGGGGAGACCCAGTACTTC
TRBD1,TRBJ2-7,TRBV2,once,CASSSGQGPYEQYF,TGTGCCAGCAGTTCGGGACAGGGACCCTACGAGCAGTACTTC
TRBD1,TRBJ2-1,TRBV29-1,medium-sized,CSVLPGTGLYNEQFF,TGCAGCGTTCTACCCGGGACAGGCCTTTACAATGAGCAGTTCTTC
TRBD2,TRBJ2-7,TRBV29-1,medium-sized,CSVERSTSGAYEQYF,TGCAGCGTTGAAAGATCGACTAGCGGGGCCTACGAGCAGTACTTC
TRBD2,TRBJ2-1,TRBV6-5,NA,CASSYSYVAGGNEQFF,TGTGCCAGCAGTTACTCGTACGTAGCGGGGGGCAATGAGCAGTTCTTC
NA,TRBJ2-5,TRBV4-1,many,CASSELVDQTQYF,TGCGCCAGCAGCGAACTAGTTGACCAGACCCAGTACTTC
NA,TRBJ2-1,TRBV4-1,many,CASSQDRTNNEQFF,TGCGCCAGCAGCCAAGACAGGACCAACAATGAGCAGTTCTTC
NA,TRBJ1-4,TRBV5-8,many,CASSGIGVTNEKLFF,TGTGCCAGCAGCGGAATAGGGGTGACTAATGAAAAACTGTTTTTT
TRBD1,TRBJ1-2,TRBV5-1,NA,CASSSVTGQHYGYTF,TGCGCCAGCAGCTCAGTTACGGGACAGCACTATGGCTACACCTTC
NA,TRBJ2-7,TRBV7-9,NA,CASSFIRESGTRYEQYF,TGTGCCAGCAGCTTTATCCGAGAGTCAGGGACAAGGTACGAGCAGTACTTC
TRBD2,TRBJ2-2,TRBV10-1,many,CASSRGRKRDRPTGELFF,TGCGCCAGCAGTCGAGGGCGAAAGCGGGATAGACCCACCGGGGAGCTGTTTTTT
TRBD2,TRBJ2-5,TRBV20-1,many,CSARPTRTSGGARIETQYF,TGCAGTGCTCGACCGACCCGGACTAGCGGGGGGGCCAGGATAGAGACCCAGTACTTC
NA,TRBJ1-2,TRBV4-1,many,CASSRTFNYDYGYTF,TGCGCCAGCAGCCGGACATTTAATTATGACTATGGCTACACCTTC
NA,TRBJ1-1,TRBV6-5,many,CATRGGTEAFF,TGTGCCACCAGAGGGGGGACTGAAGCTTTCTTT
TRBD2,TRBJ2-1,TRBV15,once,CATSRLAGGPGSYNEQFF,TGTGCCACCAGCAGACTAGCGGGGGGGCCGGGCTCCTACAATGAGCAGTTCTTC
NA,TRBJ2-7,TRBV6-4,once,CASSSPSGGNEQYF,TGTGCCAGCAGCAGTCCCAGTGGTGGTAATGAGCAGTACTTC
NA,TRBJ1-3,TRBV30,NA,CAWSVAGTGNTIHF,TGTGCCTGGAGTGTTGCAGGTACCGGAAACACCATACATTTT
TRBD2,TRBJ2-7,TRBV12-3/TRBV12-4,NA,CASSLGIGGRGREQYF,TGTGCCAGCAGTTTAGGTATCGGGGGGAGAGGGCGCGAGCAGTACTTC
TRBD1,TRBJ2-3,TRBV7-6,many,CASSLNRGHTDTQYF,TGTGCCAGCAGCCTCAACAGGGGGCACACAGATACGCAGTATTTT
NA,TRBJ1-1,TRBV12-3/TRBV12-4,NA,CGSSLSGGTEAFF,TGTGGCAGCAGTTTATCTGGTGGCACTGAAGCTTTCTTT
NA,TRBJ1-2,TRBV29-1,medium-sized,CSVEDPTGEGYGYTF,TGCAGCGTTGAAGACCCGACGGGGGAGGGCTATGGCTACACCTTC
NA,TRBJ2-7,TRBV28,many,CATSIAAEQYF,TGTGCCACCTCTATTGCTGCCGAGCAGTACTTC
NA,TRBJ2-1,TRBV11-3,many,CASSFGYTSYNEQFF,TGTGCCAGCAGCTTTGGGTATACCTCCTACAATGAGCAGTTCTTC
NA,TRBJ2-7,TRBV7-8,medium-sized,CASSLGTEGLWQYF,TGTGCCAGCAGCTTAGGCACGGAAGGTTTATGGCAGTACTTC
NA,TRBJ2-6,TRBV6-1,NA,CASSEGGGGANVLTF,TGTGCCAGCAGTGAAGGGGGCGGGGGGGCCAACGTCCTGACTTTC
TRBD2,TRBJ2-5,TRBV5-4,few,CASSLGLAGETQYF,TGTGCCAGCAGCTTAGGACTAGCGGGAGAGACCCAGTACTTC
NA,TRBJ1-2,TRBV25-1,medium-sized,CASSALGANYGYTF,TGTGCCAGCAGTGCGTTAGGGGCAAACTATGGCTACACCTTC
NA,TRBJ2-7,TRBV29-1,NA,CSLELGYEQYF,TGCAGCTTGGAGTTAGGGTACGAGCAGTACTTC